The sequence of this T cell receptor (delta chain) was determined in a study of gamma-delta T cells after stem cell transplantation. TCRdb made new clone calls on the RT-PCR reads using CATT. The table shows more than 2,000 delta-chain clones, with under 55% occurring only once. Remarks on this clone: At one of its ends the junction is not consistent with the germline gene, which may arise from a read error. This sample includes further DNA sequences coding for the same CDR3.

This CDR3 is built from 18 residues. Germline CDR1 is GEAIGNYY and CDR2 is EKD. The receptor was isolated from a human donor. It is not recorded whose cells these are; they may come from a transplant donor. The source material was gamma-delta T cells. The V and J genes are TRDV2 and TRDJ1; 12 nucleotides agree with TRDD3. CDR3 nucleotide sequence: TGCGCCTGTGACACCCTTACTACTGGGGGATACAACACCGATAAACTCATCTTT. Translating it yields CACDTLTTGGYNTDKLIF.